This T cell receptor (beta chain) was captured in a study of identical twins (dated by TCRdb to the mid-2010s). A note on the overall study: To test whether fetal clonotypes persist, this study deep-sequenced TCR alpha and beta repertoires from monozygotic twins, from unrelated adults of various ages, and from cord blood. Replicate twin experiments were performed at different times using different library preparation protocols to rule out contamination.

Study-wide conclusions, independent of this receptor: Excess twin sharing in beta out-of-frame sequences was weaker because fewer shared sequences lowered the signal-to-noise ratio. In monozygotic twins, out-of-frame TCR alpha sharing was systematically underestimated by recombination models, although the models agreed with sharing between unrelated individuals. Compared with coincidental sharing between unrelated individuals, out-of-frame TCR alpha sequences shared between twins showed an excess of sequences with low generation probability. Zero-insertion analyses could be partly confounded by invariant T cells such as MAIT and iNKT, although diverse VJ usage argued against such confounding for most clonotypes. Fewer insertions were carried by abundant cord blood beta clonotypes; a weaker similar trend was observed in young adult naive repertoires, while no such trend was observed in memory repertoires. Because the same donors could not be followed over many years, the conclusions depended on cross-sectional statistical analysis.

The germline V gene (reference sequence) gives CDR1 as DFQATT and CDR2 as SNEGSKA. The germline ends are 12 bases apart after V is trimmed by 2 bases and J by 8 bases. The CDR3, from cysteine to phenylalanine, totals 12 residues. Solely the CDR3 DNA is kept, with 36 bases framed from the first base. Receptors were amplified or captured by 5' RACE. Sequencing was carried out with an Illumina HiSeq 2000. Template switching introduced a universal primer binding site; the final cDNA contained a unique molecular identifier, enabling accurate counting of TCR cDNA molecules. First-strand cDNA for TCR alpha and beta chains was synthesized from specific primers in the conserved constant-segment region. To control for contamination, every cDNA library was double barcoded, receiving both a SMART-Mk sample barcode and Illumina barcodes. TruSeq adapter sequences along with Illumina sample barcodes were introduced in two successive PCR steps. TCR alpha and beta cDNA libraries were sequenced on the Illumina HiSeq platform with custom primers. On the authors' methods: Unique molecular identifiers were extracted from raw reads with MiGEC, and CDR3 positions were determined with MiXCR. Recombination models were inferred per individual with the repgenHMM and IGoR tools using an EM algorithm. The analysis of shared clonotypes was done with the tcR package in R, with sharing normalized by the product of cloneset sizes. To study raw recombination free of thymic and clonal selection effects, out-of-frame nonproductive sequences were analyzed. Through fastp at Q25 and MiXCR, TCRdb rebuilt clones from the public reads, retaining in-frame beta chains. When rows share a CDR3 protein, they turn into one entry using the most common DNA and genes. The V and J calls shown here were made by TCRdb, not taken from the authors' results. The sample records fewer than 350,000 distinct CDR3 sequences, under 9% of which are singletons. Jointly, the top ten make up 2.1% of the sample.

Only healthy Caucasian donors were included. Three pairs of female monozygotic twins, all aged 18 to 29 years, were included in the twin cohort. Miltenyi CD45RO+ enrichment and human naive T-cell isolation kits were used to isolate memory (CD45RO+) and naive T cells from PBMC. About this clonotype itself: Its antigen is unknown. No quality values exist for individual bases; no much larger clone is one base distant.

These same records also appear under a second study, on yellow fever vaccine responses in identical twins. Per that second paper: The T cell response to vaccination in identical twins was reported by the authors to appear partly convergent and partly personalized. In identical twins, the study followed T cell clones that responded to the vaccine with precision.

The sequence was obtained from a woman between 18 and 30 years old in good health. Sequencing was done on a sample of memory (CD45RO+) T cells sorted from blood. According to the study, the label for this sample's cell subset or site signals: CD45RO+ enriched T cells. The V and J genes are TRBV20-1 and TRBJ1-2; TRBD1 is a possible D gene, resting on 5 matching bases. The DNA is as follows: TGCAGTGCTAGACATAGCGGGGGAGGCTACACCTTC. Its protein is CSARHSGGGYTF.